These T cell receptor beta chains were read from a single sample in a study of blood T cell repertoires in COVID-19. TCRdb keeps only in-frame clones here, not all; method: immunoSEQ multiplex PCR. This table has under 350,000 clones, 86% appearing once. The sequenced sample was PBMCs or T cells enriched from blood (not recorded which). Receptor source: a woman between 40 and 55 years old with acute COVID-19. Each CDR3 is given with its conserved first and last residue. The D gene is left open where the match is weak. Some rows have no size entry. The others give once, few or many, or a class for an expanded clone.

few	TRBJ1-2	TRBD1	TRBV7-8	TGTGCCAGCAGCTTATCCGCGGGACAGGGAGATGGCTACACCTTC	CASSLSAGQGDGYTF
-	TRBJ2-7	-	TRBV5-1	TGCGCCAGCAGCCGGTTGGGGGGGCACTACGAGCAGTACTTC	CASSRLGGHYEQYF
-	TRBJ1-5	TRBD1	TRBV6-2/TRBV6-3	TGTGCCAGCAGTTCCAGAAATACCGGGACAGGGTGGGGTCAGCCCCAGCATTTT	CASSSRNTGTGWGQPQHF
-	TRBJ2-7	-	TRBV6-5	TGTGCCAGCAGTTACTCACGTCGAGATGAGCAGTACTTC	CASSYSRRDEQYF
once	TRBJ2-2	TRBD1	TRBV5-1	TGCGCCAGCAGCCCATGGACAGGGGGGGACACCGGGGAGCTGTTTTTT	CASSPWTGGDTGELFF
once	TRBJ1-5	TRBD1	TRBV10-2	TGCGCCAGCAGTTGGACAGGCCCCCTTGAGCCCCAGCATTTT	CASSWTGPLEPQHF
-	TRBJ2-3	-	TRBV5-1	TGCGCCAGCAGCTTGGCAGGGTATGGGGCAGATACGCAGTATTTT	CASSLAGYGADTQYF
-	TRBJ2-7	-	TRBV6-6	TGTGCCAGCAGTTACTCGACAGACTCCTACGAGCAGTACTTC	CASSYSTDSYEQYF
-	TRBJ1-2	TRBD1	TRBV2	TGTGCCAGCAGTGTTATAGGGACAGGGGACTATGGCTACACCTTC	CASSVIGTGDYGYTF
-	TRBJ2-7	TRBD1	TRBV6-6	TGTGCCAGCAACCGACAGGGGCCTTCCTACGAGCAGTACTTC	CASNRQGPSYEQYF
-	TRBJ2-2	TRBD1	TRBV10-2	TGCGCCAGCAGTGATCGGGACAGGGGCGGGGAGCTGTTTTTT	CASSDRDRGGELFF
-	TRBJ1-1	-	TRBV5-1	TGCGCCAGCAGCTGGGGGGAATACGGTGAAGCTTTCTTT	CASSWGEYGEAFF
-	TRBJ1-2	-	TRBV7-2	TGTGCCAGCAGCCCCTCACAAACTAACTATGGCTACACCTTC	CASSPSQTNYGYTF
-	TRBJ1-2	-	TRBV27	TGTGCCAGCACGCCCACAGGGTTGTCAGATGGCTACACCTTC	CASTPTGLSDGYTF
-	TRBJ1-4	-	TRBV6-5	TGTGCCAGCTCGGGAGGAGGGAGGGCTAATGAAAAACTGTTTTTT	CASSGGGRANEKLFF
-	TRBJ2-4	-	TRBV12-2	TGTGCAAGTCGCCAACGGACAGGGGAGGGACTAGCCAAAAACATTCAGTACTTC	CASRQRTGEGLAKNIQYF
-	TRBJ2-3	-	TRBV14	TGTGCCAGCAGCCAAGATTTCTCGGACTCCTATGATACGCAGTATTTT	CASSQDFSDSYDTQYF
-	TRBJ1-3	TRBD1	TRBV28	TGTGCCAGCAGCCCCCGCGGACAGGCGTCTGGAAACACCATATATTTT	CASSPRGQASGNTIYF
-	TRBJ2-7	-	TRBV9	TGTGCCAGCAGCGCCCTAATGGGGAGAGAGCAGTACTTC	CASSALMGREQYF
-	TRBJ2-1	TRBD1	TRBV4-3	TGCGCCAGCAGCCAAACGGCAGGGGGAGTGAAGTTGAGTGAGCAGTTCTTC	CASSQTAGGVKLSEQFF
-	TRBJ2-7	TRBD1	TRBV3-1/TRBV3-2	TGTGCCAGCAGCCAAGCGGGGGACAGGGTGAACTTC	CASSQAGDRVNF
-	TRBJ2-3	TRBD2	TRBV3-1/TRBV3-2	TGTGCCAGCAGCCAAGATCGGATCGGGGGGGCGGATACGCAGTATTTT	CASSQDRIGGADTQYF
-	TRBJ1-4	-	TRBV11-1	TGTGCCAGCAGCTTAACCGGTGAATTTAATGAAAAACTGTTTTTT	CASSLTGEFNEKLFF
-	TRBJ2-1	TRBD1	TRBV24-1	TGTGCCACCAGTGGCTCACCGGGACAGGGGGCGAATGGAGCCTACAATGAGCAGTTCTTC	CATSGSPGQGANGAYNEQFF
-	TRBJ1-4	TRBD1	TRBV19	TGTGCCAGTAGTTCAGGGGGACACTATAATGAAAAACTGTTTTTT	CASSSGGHYNEKLFF
-	TRBJ2-5	TRBD2	TRBV9	TGTGCCAGCAGCGCAAGCGGGGGGGCTGACGAGACCCAGTACTTC	CASSASGGADETQYF
-	TRBJ1-5	TRBD1	TRBV9	TGTGCCAGCAGCCCGGGACAGGGGAATCAGCCCCAGCATTTT	CASSPGQGNQPQHF
-	TRBJ1-6	-	TRBV6-5	TGTGCCAGCAAGGAGGGGACGGCACCCCTCCACTTT	CASKEGTAPLHF